Listed here are 32 T cell receptor beta chains from one sample, sequenced in a study of blood T cell repertoires in COVID-19. Clones were read by immunoSEQ multiplex PCR, and TCRdb kept only the in-frame ones, dropping some. The top ten clones hold roughly 8% of a sample with fewer than 350,000 clones, roughly nine tenths of them seen once. The specimen sequenced was peripheral blood. The origin of the receptors is a man aged 40-55 years with active or convalescent COVID-19.

J is TRBJ1-4 and V is TRBV6-5, with D hard to call. Germline-derived CDR1 and CDR2 are MNHEY and SVGAGI. The V and J ends lost 0 bases and 7 bases respectively, with 15 bases between them. CDR3 size: 16 residues. CDR3 nucleotide sequence: TGTGCCAGCAGTTACTCGATGGGAGGATTGGGTGAAAAACTGTTTTTT. It specifies CASSYSMGGLGEKLFF.

This chain links TRBV11-1 with TRBJ2-3; 8 bases are a match to TRBD2. Germline-derived CDR1 and CDR2 are SGHAT and FQDESV (reference sequence). There are 16 residues in the CDR3. Trimming cost V 1 base and J 2 bases; bases outside gene matches: 5. As DNA, the CDR3 is TGTGCCAGCAGCTTAGTTACTAGCGGATCCACAGATACGCAGTATTTT. Its translation is CASSLVTSGSTDTQYF.

The rearrangement links TRBV30 to TRBJ1-1; D perhaps matches TRBD1 (5 bases). Germline CDR1 reads GTSNPN; CDR2 reads SVGIG (reference sequence). Trimming shortened V by 5 bases and J by 11 bases, and 15 bases separated the two germline ends. The CDR3 loop spans 11 amino acids. Written as DNA, the CDR3 is TGTGCCTGGTCCCCGGGGGAGTTGGCTTTCTTT. This sequence encodes CAWSPGELAFF.

CDR3 region: CASSSRGGRSNQPQHF. DNA of the CDR3: TGTGCCAGCAGTTCCCGGGGGGGACGGAGCAATCAGCCCCAGCATTTT. The chain employs TRBV28 and TRBJ1-5; D is possibly TRBD1 (5 bases). The CDR3 contains 16 residues. Germline CDR1 and CDR2: MDHEN and SYDVKM. V lost 4 bases, J lost 1 base, and 14 bases lay in between.

In this sample, this clone turned up a few times. The rearrangement joins TRBV11-3 to TRBJ1-2; TRBD1 is a possible D gene (5 bases). This CDR3 spans 15 amino acids. Trimming removed 5 bases from V and 4 bases from J, with 17 bases in between. Germline V lookup: CDR1 SGHNT, CDR2 YENEEA. CDR3 in DNA: TGTGCCAGCAGCCCCTGGGGCTGGGCGGCCTATGGCTACACCTTC. This sequence encodes CASSPWGWAAYGYTF.

The chain employs TRBV7-8 and TRBJ1-2; the D gene is possibly TRBD1 (5 bases). Trimming left V 2 bases short and J 2 bases short, with 12 bases between. The CDR3 contains 15 residues. Germline CDR1 reads SGHVS; CDR2 reads FQNEAQ. The CDR3 DNA reads as TGTGCCAGCAGCTTATCCCAGGGCGGCAACTATGGCTACACCTTC. Its protein product is CASSLSQGGNYGYTF.

J is TRBJ1-1 and V is TRBV7-9, with TRBD1 matching 9 bases. Germline loops: CDR1 SEHNR, CDR2 FQNEAQ (reference sequence). V shed 1 base and J 5 bases; nucleotides not matched to a gene: 5. The length of the CDR3 is 15 residues. The chain's CDR3 is CASSLGGTGLTEAFF. CDR3 nucleotide sequence: TGTGCCAGCAGCTTAGGGGGGACAGGGTTAACTGAAGCTTTCTTT.

The chain has TRBV5-1 and TRBJ2-7; TRBD1 matches at 7 bases. The CDR3 is made up of 12 amino acids. The germline CDR1 and CDR2 sequences are SGHRS and YFSETQ. The trim removed 5 bases at V and 1 base at J, leaving 0 bases unmatched. CDR3 loop: CASRTGSYEQYF. CDR3 sequence (DNA): TGCGCCAGCAGGACAGGGTCCTACGAGCAGTACTTC.

J is TRBJ1-3 and V is TRBV30; 10 bases line up with TRBD1. The CDR3 is 21 amino acids. Trimming removed 2 bases from V and 0 bases from J; junction bases left unmatched: 19. Germline V gene sequence: CDR1 GTSNPN, CDR2 SVGIG (reference sequence). In DNA form, the CDR3 reads TGTGCCTGGAGTTCCACCGCCGGGACAGGGGATTTCTTGGGCTCTGGAAACACCATATATTTT. This sequence encodes CAWSSTAGTGDFLGSGNTIYF.

The chain has TRBV12-3 or TRBV12-4 and TRBJ1-1; no clear D gene. V dropped 5 bases and J dropped 0 bases, with 7 bases sitting between them. The CDR3 covers 13 residues. Written as DNA, the CDR3 is TGTGCCAGCAGTACAGACCTGAACACTGAAGCTTTCTTT. Protein product: CASSTDLNTEAFF.

The genes are TRBV15 and TRBJ2-1; 7 bases align to TRBD2. This CDR3 has 15 amino acids. V lost 5 bases, J lost 2 bases, and 6 bases stayed unmatched. Germline V gene lookup returns CDR1 LNHNV and CDR2 YYDKDF (reference sequence). CDR3 DNA: TGTGCCACCAGCGGAGGGCTAGCGGCCTACAATGAGCAGTTCTTC. Translating gives CATSGGLAAYNEQFF.

V is TRBV5-3 and J is TRBJ1-3; D is undetermined. TRBV5-3 is an open reading frame whose function is uncertain. This CDR3 contains 15 residues. The V end lost 4 bases, the J end lost 3 bases, and 14 bases lay between the germline ends. The CDR3, as DNA: TGTGCCAGAAGCCGTCGGGGAGCGCTTGGAAACACCATATATTTT. Its translation is CARSRRGALGNTIYF.

The rearrangement joins TRBV21-1 to TRBJ2-7; no check of the table's D call, TRBD1, against the DNA was made. TRBV21-1 is a pseudogene locus. CDR3 length equals 12 residues. The CDR3 DNA is TGTGCCAGCAGCCCAGGGGCCCACGAGCAGTACTTC. Its translation: CASSPGAHEQYF.

The chain links TRBV4-2 to TRBJ1-6, with 9 bases fitting TRBD1. This CDR3 is 12 amino acids long. Germline V gene sequence: CDR1 LGHNA, CDR2 YNFKEQ. V lost 11 bases to trimming and J lost 9 bases; unmatched junction nucleotides: 5. The CDR3 bases are TGTGCCTCACAGGACAGGGGTTCACCCCTCCACTTT. Residues: CASQDRGSPLHF.

This clone was recorded once. This chain uses TRBV28 with TRBJ2-7, with D possibly matching TRBD1 (6 bases). The CDR3 totals 14 residues. CDR1 is MDHEN, CDR2 SYDVKM, per germline. Trimming stripped 7 bases from V and 6 bases from J, with 19 bases between. The CDR3 DNA follows: TGTGCCAGCACCCCTGGACAGCACGTTTCCGAGCAGTACTTC. As protein: CASTPGQHVSEQYF.

The V gene is TRBV5-6, the J gene TRBJ1-2, with D perhaps matching TRBD1 (6 bases). CDR1 and CDR2 from the germline V gene are SGHDT and YYEEEE. The CDR3 loop spans 16 amino acids. V lost 5 bases and J 1 base, leaving 18 bases between the germline ends. CDR3 amino acids: CASRERTEHYNYGYTF. Written as DNA, the CDR3 is TGTGCCAGCAGGGAGCGGACAGAGCATTATAACTATGGCTACACCTTC.

The chain carries TRBV28 and TRBJ1-2; D possibly corresponds to TRBD1 (6 bases). CDR3 length equals 16 residues. V lost 1 base and J 0 bases, leaving 12 bases between the germline ends. Germline V gene lookup returns CDR1 MDHEN and CDR2 SYDVKM. This CDR3 is CASSLYGRGSNYGYTF. CDR3 in DNA: TGTGCCAGCAGTTTATATGGCAGGGGTTCTAACTATGGCTACACCTTC.

This chain links TRBV10-2 with TRBJ2-5; possibly TRBD2 for D (5 bases). This CDR3 contains 16 residues. Trimming shortened V by 0 bases and J by 2 bases, and 13 bases separated the two germline ends. The germline V gene encodes CDR1 WSHSY and CDR2 SAAADI. The CDR3 here is CASSESNGVGQETQYF. Written as DNA, the CDR3 is TGCGCCAGCAGTGAGTCAAACGGGGTTGGGCAAGAGACCCAGTACTTC.

The V gene is TRBV5-4, the J gene TRBJ2-7, with TRBD1 as a possible D gene (6 bases). The length of the CDR3 is 15 residues. V was cut by 5 bases and J by 2 bases, with 17 bases left in between. Germline CDR1 SGHNT, CDR2 YYREEE (reference sequence). For the CDR3, the DNA is TGTGCCAGCAGAGGGGGTCGGGACACCGCCTACGAGCAGTACTTC. Amino acids: CASRGGRDTAYEQYF.

The rearrangement links TRBV20-1 to TRBJ1-1; a possible D gene is TRBD1 (5 bases). The germline CDR1 and CDR2 sequences are DFQATT and SNEGSKA (reference sequence). Between the trimmed V and J ends, which lost 3 bases and 3 bases, there was a span of 17 bases. The CDR3 length is 15 residues. CDR3 coding DNA: TGCAGTGCTAGTCCTTGGGGCAGGGAGGACACTGAAGCTTTCTTT. It yields the protein CSASPWGREDTEAFF.

Only one count was recorded for this clone. The chain employs TRBV11-2 and TRBJ2-1; no reliable D call. V shed 0 bases and J shed 6 bases, with 12 bases lying between them. Germline-derived CDR1 and CDR2 are SGHAT and FQNNGV. The CDR3 spans 15 residues. The CDR3 loop is CASSLDRSPGNEQFF. In nucleotides, the CDR3 is TGTGCCAGCAGCTTAGATAGGTCTCCAGGCAATGAGCAGTTCTTC.

This chain connects TRBV2 to TRBJ2-2, with 7 bases aligning to TRBD1. The CDR3 is 16 residues long. CDR1 SNHLY and CDR2 FYNNEI come from the germline V gene. The J segment lost 0 bases and the V segment lost 5 bases, leaving 6 bases of the junction unmatched. CDR3 region: CASSSWTGANTGELFF. The CDR3, as DNA: TGTGCCAGCAGTTCGTGGACAGGAGCGAACACCGGGGAGCTGTTTTTT.

V is TRBV10-2 and J is TRBJ1-5; 7 bases map to TRBD1. V gave up 6 bases and J gave up 2 bases; unmatched junction bases: 7. The CDR3 is 15 residues long. CDR1 is WSHSY and CDR2 is SAAADI in the germline V gene. The CDR3: CASRSDRTGNQPQHF. The CDR3 DNA reads as TGCGCCAGCAGATCGGACAGGACAGGCAATCAGCCCCAGCATTTT.

The rearrangement uses TRBV6-1 and TRBJ2-7; unclear D gene. Germline CDR1 MNHNS, CDR2 SASEGT. Deletions cut 1 base from V and 0 bases from J, with 10 bases between. There are 15 residues in the CDR3. The DNA for the CDR3 is TGTGCCAGCAGTGAAGGGCAGGCCTTCTCCTACGAGCAGTACTTC. Residues: CASSEGQAFSYEQYF.

The chain employs TRBV7-6 and TRBJ2-2; 8 bases line up with TRBD1. The V segment lost 5 bases and the J segment 5 bases; nucleotides outside the gene matches: 13. The CDR3 consists of 17 residues. CDR1 SGHVS and CDR2 FNYEAQ come from the germline V gene. The CDR3 loop is CASSPSPGGARTGELFF. The CDR3, as DNA: TGTGCCAGCAGCCCCTCCCCAGGGGGCGCCCGGACCGGGGAGCTGTTTTTT.

This clone was picked up one time. This chain uses TRBV5-4 with TRBJ2-5; 8 positions match TRBD2. CDR3 length: 14 residues. Losses at the gene ends were 2 bases for V and 2 bases for J; bases not matched to a gene: 2. CDR1 and CDR2 from the germline V gene are SGHNT and YYREEE (reference sequence). The CDR3 DNA follows: TGTGCCAGCAGCTTAAGCGGGGGACAAGAGACCCAGTACTTC. It codes for CASSLSGGQETQYF. The full variable domain, with the rest looked up from reference TRBV5-4 and TRBJ2-5, is ETGVTQSPTHLIKTRGQQVTLRCSSQSGHNTVSWYQQALGQGPQFIFQYYREEENGRGNFPPRFSGLQFPNYSSELNVNALELDDSALYLCASSLSGGQETQYFGPGTRLLVL.

The rearrangement joins TRBV30 to TRBJ1-1; D might be TRBD1 (5 bases). The CDR3 is made up of 13 amino acids. The germline CDR1 and CDR2 sequences are GTSNPN and SVGIG (reference sequence). V was pared by 1 base and J by 1 base, with 7 bases between. CDR3 sequence: CAWSETANTEAFF. The CDR3 DNA follows: TGTGCCTGGAGTGAGACAGCGAACACTGAAGCTTTCTTT.

The CDR3 bases are TGTGCCAGTAGACCGGTCGGGGTCGGCGGCTACACCTTC. Residues: CASRPVGVGGYTF. The chain links TRBV19 to TRBJ1-2, with D hard to call. V was cut by 6 bases and J by 8 bases, with 16 bases left in between. This CDR3 has 13 residues. Germline loops: CDR1 LNHDA, CDR2 SQIVND (reference sequence).

The chain is built from TRBV2 and TRBJ1-1; D unresolved. The germline V and J ends were trimmed by 3 bases and 11 bases, with 10 bases remaining between them. The CDR3 length is 11 residues. Per the germline V gene, CDR1 is SNHLY and CDR2 is FYNNEI. CDR3 in amino acids: CASSDIELAFF. The CDR3, as DNA: TGTGCCAGCAGTGATATAGAGTTGGCTTTCTTT.

The chain uses TRBV4-2 and TRBJ2-3; D gene unclear. The germline V and J ends were trimmed by 0 bases and 1 base, with 11 bases remaining between them. The length of the CDR3 is 16 residues. CDR1 is LGHNA and CDR2 is YNFKEQ in the germline V gene. The CDR3 DNA follows: TGTGCCAGCAGCCAAGAGGAAGCGAGAGGCACAGATACGCAGTATTTT. This gives the protein CASSQEEARGTDTQYF.

The genes are TRBV11-3 and TRBJ2-2; 7 bases agree with TRBD2. The CDR3 has 15 amino acids. Looked up from germline, CDR1 is SGHNT and CDR2 is YENEEA. J was trimmed by 2 bases and V by 5 bases; bases with no gene match: 5. The DNA for the CDR3 is TGTGCCAGCAGCGGCAGACTAGCAAACACCGGGGAGCTGTTTTTT. Residues: CASSGRLANTGELFF. The full variable domain, with the rest looked up from reference TRBV11-3 and TRBJ2-2, is EAGVVQSPRYKIIEKKQPVAFWCNPISGHNTLYWYLQNLGQGPELLIRYENEEAVDDSQLPKDRFSAERLKGVDSTLKIQPAELGDSAVYLCASSGRLANTGELFFGEGSRLTVL.

V gene TRBV15 combines with J gene TRBJ2-7; D is unresolved. The CDR3 spans 14 residues. Trimming took 4 bases from V and 0 from J, leaving 10 bases between them. Looked up from germline, CDR1 is LNHNV and CDR2 is YYDKDF (reference sequence). This chain's CDR3 is CATSTDRSSYEQYF. The CDR3 region has the DNA TGTGCCACCAGCACCGATAGGAGCTCCTACGAGCAGTACTTC.